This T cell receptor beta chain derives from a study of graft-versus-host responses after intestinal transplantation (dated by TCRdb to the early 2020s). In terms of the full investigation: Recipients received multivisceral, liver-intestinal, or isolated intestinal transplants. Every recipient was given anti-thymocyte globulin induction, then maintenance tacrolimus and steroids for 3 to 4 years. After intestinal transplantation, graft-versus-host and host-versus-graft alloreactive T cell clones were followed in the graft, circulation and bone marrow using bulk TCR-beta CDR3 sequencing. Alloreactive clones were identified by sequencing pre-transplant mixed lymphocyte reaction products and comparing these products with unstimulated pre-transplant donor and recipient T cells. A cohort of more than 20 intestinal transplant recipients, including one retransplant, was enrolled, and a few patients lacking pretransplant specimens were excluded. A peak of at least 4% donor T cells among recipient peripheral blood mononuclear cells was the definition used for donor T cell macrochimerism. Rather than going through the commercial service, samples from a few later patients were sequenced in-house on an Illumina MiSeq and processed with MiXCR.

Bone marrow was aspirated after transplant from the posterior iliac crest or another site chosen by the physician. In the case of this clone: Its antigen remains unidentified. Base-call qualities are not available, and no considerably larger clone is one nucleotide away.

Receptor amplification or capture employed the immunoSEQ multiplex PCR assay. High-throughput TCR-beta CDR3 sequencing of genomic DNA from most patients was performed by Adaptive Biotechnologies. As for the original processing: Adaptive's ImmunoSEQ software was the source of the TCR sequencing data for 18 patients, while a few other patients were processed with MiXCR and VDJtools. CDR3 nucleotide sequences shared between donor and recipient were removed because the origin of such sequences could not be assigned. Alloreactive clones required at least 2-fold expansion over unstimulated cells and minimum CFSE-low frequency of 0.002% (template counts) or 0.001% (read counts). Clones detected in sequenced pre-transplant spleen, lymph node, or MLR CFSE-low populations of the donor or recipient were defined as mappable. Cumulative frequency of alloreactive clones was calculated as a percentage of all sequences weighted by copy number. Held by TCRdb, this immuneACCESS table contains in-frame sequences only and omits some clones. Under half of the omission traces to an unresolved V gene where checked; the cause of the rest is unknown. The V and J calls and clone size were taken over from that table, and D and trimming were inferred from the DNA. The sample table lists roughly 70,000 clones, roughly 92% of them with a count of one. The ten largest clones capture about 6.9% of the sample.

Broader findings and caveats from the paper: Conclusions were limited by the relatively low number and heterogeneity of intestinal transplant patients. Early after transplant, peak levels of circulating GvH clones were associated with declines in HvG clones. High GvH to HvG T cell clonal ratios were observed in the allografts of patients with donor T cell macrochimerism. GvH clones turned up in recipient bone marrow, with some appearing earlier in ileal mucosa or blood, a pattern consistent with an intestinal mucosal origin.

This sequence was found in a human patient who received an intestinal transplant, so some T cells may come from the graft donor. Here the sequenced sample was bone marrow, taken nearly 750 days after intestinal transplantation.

The CDR3 amino acid sequence is: CASRTVTEKLFF. The nucleotides are TGTGCCAGCAGGACGGTCACCGAAAAACTGTTTTTT. The rearrangement joined TRBV19 to TRBJ1-4, with the identity of the D gene unclear. V is pared back by 9 bases and J by 8 bases, with 13 bases lying between the germline termini. Sequences LNHDA (CDR1) and SQIVND (CDR2) are obtained from the germline V gene (reference sequence). Inclusive of the bounding cysteine and phenylalanine, the CDR3 is 12 residues long. Left in the record is the CDR3 DNA by itself, 36 bases read in frame from the first base.